This TCR beta chain was identified in a study of identical twins. Whole-study findings and limits: The study found weaker excess twin sharing in beta out-of-frame sequences.

Germline loops: CDR1 MGHDK, CDR2 SYGVNS. J lost 6 bases, V lost 7 bases, and 6 bases had no gene match. This CDR3 has 13 amino acids. Note on this clonotype: The antigen remains undetermined.

It was template switching that added a universal primer site, and there were unique molecular identifiers on the cDNA. TCRdb used MiXCR to reprocess the 5' RACE reads, holding one entry per CDR3 protein. Among hundreds of thousands of distinct CDR3 sequences listed, over 20% were seen once. The same specimen was also included in a second study, on T cells expressing NK-cell markers. That source reports: Most of the eight sequenced donors tested HCMV-seropositive; one tested seronegative. The CD3+CD56-NKG2C+ fraction was also led by these clonotypes in several donors.

The sample was PBMCs. The sequence was collected from a woman aged 18-35 years in good health. The chain is built from TRBV25-1 and TRBJ1-1; 9 nucleotides agree with TRBD1. CDR3 sequence (DNA): TGTGCCAGCAAAAAGACAGGGGGGGCTGAAGCTTTCTTT. It is translated as CASKKTGGAEAFF.